Following are 11 T cell receptor beta chains from one sample sequenced in a study of T cell responses to AZD1222 COVID-19 vaccine. The assay was immunoSEQ multiplex PCR, and TCRdb's table has in-frame clones only and misses some. Of some 120,000 clones detected, roughly nine tenths appear once; the ten largest clones hold nearly 4.5%. This sample comprised peripheral blood, obtained on day 0 of AZD1222 vaccination. These receptors were collected from an adult in good health.

V and J are TRBV11-3 and TRBJ2-7, with 9 bases matching TRBD1. From germline, CDR1 is SGHNT and CDR2 YENEEA. V dropped 2 bases and J dropped 1; count of bases not matched to a gene: 3. This CDR3 spans 15 amino acids. In nucleotides, the CDR3 is TGTGCCAGCAGCTTACCGGGACAGGGTTCCTACGAGCAGTACTTC. It encodes CASSLPGQGSYEQYF.

The CDR3 DNA is TGTGCCAGTAGGGAACATGGACAGACCGGCAGCTACAATGAGCAGTTCTTC. Translation gives CASREHGQTGSYNEQFF. This chain joins TRBV19 and TRBJ2-1, with TRBD1 as a possible D gene (6 bases). Germline CDR1 and CDR2: LNHDA and SQIVND (reference sequence). The ends were cut back, 6 bases at V and 3 bases at J, with 21 bases in the middle. The CDR3 loop spans 17 amino acids. The whole variable domain, filled in from reference TRBV19 and TRBJ2-1, reads DGGITQSPKYLFRKEGQNVTLSCEQNLNHDAMYWYRQDPGQGLRLIYYSQIVNDFQKGDIAEGYSVSREKKESFPLTVTSAQKNPTAFYLCASREHGQTGSYNEQFFGPGTRLTVL.

This clone was counted once. CDR3 residues: CATSREDLLLGFANQPQHF. DNA for the CDR3: TGTGCCACCAGCAGAGAGGACCTTTTGTTGGGGTTCGCCAATCAGCCCCAGCATTTT. The chain couples TRBV15 to TRBJ1-5, with unresolved D. The CDR3 length is 19 residues. Germline V gene sequence: CDR1 LNHNV, CDR2 YYDKDF (reference sequence). V lost 0 bases and J 3 bases, leaving 21 bases between the germline ends.

This rearrangement joins TRBV5-1 to TRBJ2-7; 12 nucleotides align to TRBD2. There are 15 residues in the CDR3. V gave up 5 bases and J gave up 4 bases; unmatched junction bases: 7. Germline CDR1 reads SGHRS; CDR2 reads YFSETQ. The CDR3 DNA reads as TGCGCCAGCAGGTCGGCCGGGACTAGCGGGTACGAGCAGTACTTC. Its translation: CASRSAGTSGYEQYF. Together with reference TRBV5-1 and TRBJ2-7, the CDR3 gives the full variable domain: KAGVTQTPRYLIKTRGQQVTLSCSPISGHRSVSWYQQTPGQGLQFLFEYFSETQRNKGNFPGRFSGRQFSNSRSEMNVSTLELGDSALYLCASRSAGTSGYEQYFGPGTRLTVT.

There are a few counts of this clone. The V call is TRBV5-1, the J call TRBJ1-2; D is uncertain. This CDR3 spans 14 amino acids. V was trimmed by 6 bases and J by 2 bases, leaving 14 bases between them. CDR1 SGHRS and CDR2 YFSETQ come from the germline V gene. The CDR3 region has the DNA TGCGCCAGCACCCCTCCGGACGGAAACTATGGCTACACCTTC. This sequence encodes CASTPPDGNYGYTF.

This clone was recorded once. The chain's CDR3 is CATGRGQVKMNTEAFF. DNA for the CDR3: TGTGCCACCGGGCGGGGACAGGTTAAAATGAACACTGAAGCTTTCTTT. The V gene is TRBV19, the J gene TRBJ1-1, with 8 bases matching TRBD1. V trimming: 10 bases; J trimming: 0 bases; junction bases outside the gene matches: 13. Per germline, CDR1 LNHDA and CDR2 SQIVND (reference sequence). This CDR3 is built from 16 residues. Drawing the rest from reference TRBV19 and TRBJ1-1, the complete variable domain is DGGITQSPKYLFRKEGQNVTLSCEQNLNHDAMYWYRQDPGQGLRLIYYSQIVNDFQKGDIAEGYSVSREKKESFPLTVTSAQKNPTAFYLCATGRGQVKMNTEAFFGQGTRLTVV.

The chain couples TRBV7-6 to TRBJ2-3; 11 positions agree with TRBD2. Germline V gene sequence: CDR1 SGHVS, CDR2 FNYEAQ. J lost 2 bases, V lost 5 bases, and 6 bases had no gene match. CDR3 length equals 16 residues. For the CDR3, the DNA is TGTGCCAGCAGCATGGGACTAGCGGAGATCACAGATACGCAGTATTTT. This sequence encodes CASSMGLAEITDTQYF.

The chain recombines TRBV4-2 with TRBJ2-7; TRBD1 aligns across 8 bases. This CDR3 region has 16 residues. CDR1 is LGHNA, CDR2 YNFKEQ, per germline. Losses at the gene ends were 0 bases for V and 0 bases for J; bases not matched to a gene: 4. CDR3 loop: CASSQDGTGFSYEQYF. The CDR3 DNA reads TGTGCCAGCAGCCAAGACGGGACAGGCTTCTCCTACGAGCAGTACTTC.

The rearrangement links TRBV2 to TRBJ2-6; the D gene is possibly TRBD1 (5 bases). Per germline, CDR1 SNHLY and CDR2 FYNNEI. The ends were cut back, 6 bases at V and 2 bases at J, with 11 bases in the middle. The CDR3 has 15 residues. The chain's CDR3 is CASRGGQAGANVLTF. CDR3 DNA: TGTGCCAGCAGGGGTGGACAAGCTGGGGCCAACGTCCTGACTTTC.

The chain links TRBV5-5 to TRBJ1-5; 10 bases fit TRBD1. The germline gives CDR1 SGHKS, CDR2 YYEKEE (reference sequence). V was clipped by 5 bases and J by 5 bases; unmatched bases: 7. CDR3 length equals 15 residues. The CDR3: CASSLTGGLYQPQHF. CDR3 nucleotides: TGTGCCAGCAGTCTGACAGGGGGCCTTTATCAGCCCCAGCATTTT.

The rearrangement joins TRBV3-1 (or the pseudogene TRBV3-2) to TRBJ2-1; 7 nucleotides match TRBD2. Unmatched junction bases numbered 3, after V lost 4 bases and J lost 0 bases. The CDR3 consists of 15 residues. Germline V gene data show CDR1 as LGHDT and CDR2 as YNNKEL (reference sequence). The CDR3 protein is CASSPRDYSYNEQFF. The CDR3 coding sequence is TGTGCCAGCAGCCCTCGGGACTACTCCTACAATGAGCAGTTCTTC.